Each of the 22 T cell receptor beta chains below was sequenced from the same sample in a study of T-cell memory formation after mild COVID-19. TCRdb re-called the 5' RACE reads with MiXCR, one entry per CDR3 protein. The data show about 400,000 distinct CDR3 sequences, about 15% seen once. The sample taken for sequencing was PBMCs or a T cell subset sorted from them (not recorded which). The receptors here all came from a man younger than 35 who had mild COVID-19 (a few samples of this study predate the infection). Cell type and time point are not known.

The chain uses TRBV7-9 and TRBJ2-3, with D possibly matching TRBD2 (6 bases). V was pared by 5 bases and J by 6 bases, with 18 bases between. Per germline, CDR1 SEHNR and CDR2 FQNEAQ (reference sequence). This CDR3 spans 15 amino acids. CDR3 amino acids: CASSIRTGDTDTQYF. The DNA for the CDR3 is TGTGCCAGCAGCATACGGACGGGGGATACGGATACGCAGTATTTT. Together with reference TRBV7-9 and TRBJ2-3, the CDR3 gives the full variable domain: DTGVSQNPRHKITKRGQNVTFRCDPISEHNRLYWYRQTLGQGPEFLTYFQNEAQLEKSRLLSDRFSAERPKGSFSTLEIQRTEQGDSAMYLCASSIRTGDTDTQYFGPGTRLTVL.

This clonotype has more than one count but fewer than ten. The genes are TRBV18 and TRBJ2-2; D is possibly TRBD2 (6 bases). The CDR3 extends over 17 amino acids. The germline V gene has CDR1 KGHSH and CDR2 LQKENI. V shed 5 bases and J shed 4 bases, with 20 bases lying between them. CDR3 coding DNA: TGTGCCAGCTCAGAACAGCGGACTACCGTGACCACCGGGGAGCTGTTTTTT. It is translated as CASSEQRTTVTTGELFF.

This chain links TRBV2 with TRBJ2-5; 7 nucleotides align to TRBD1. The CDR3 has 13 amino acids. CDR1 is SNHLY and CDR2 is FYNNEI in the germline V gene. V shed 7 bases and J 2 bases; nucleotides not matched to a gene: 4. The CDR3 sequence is CASKGDRQETQYF. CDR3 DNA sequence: TGTGCCAGCAAAGGGGACAGACAAGAGACCCAGTACTTC.

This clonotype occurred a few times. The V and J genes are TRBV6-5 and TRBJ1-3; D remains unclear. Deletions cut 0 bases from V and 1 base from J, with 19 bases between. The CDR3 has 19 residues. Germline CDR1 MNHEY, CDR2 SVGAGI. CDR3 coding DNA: TGTGCCAGCAGTTACTCGATCCCGGGTCAGCCCTATTCTGGAAACACCATATATTTT. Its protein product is CASSYSIPGQPYSGNTIYF.

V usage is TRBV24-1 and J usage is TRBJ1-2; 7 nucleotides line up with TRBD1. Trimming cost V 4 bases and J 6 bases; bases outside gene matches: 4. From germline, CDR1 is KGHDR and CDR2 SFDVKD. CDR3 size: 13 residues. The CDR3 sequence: CATSDRDSNGYTF. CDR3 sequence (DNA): TGTGCCACCAGTGACCGGGACAGCAATGGCTACACCTTC.

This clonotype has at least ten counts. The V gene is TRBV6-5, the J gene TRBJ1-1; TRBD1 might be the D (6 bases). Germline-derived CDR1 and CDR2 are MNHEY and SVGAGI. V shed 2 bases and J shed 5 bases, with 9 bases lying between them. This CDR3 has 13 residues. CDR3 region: CASSYTGRTEAFF. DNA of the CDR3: TGTGCCAGCAGTTACACAGGGAGGACTGAAGCTTTCTTT.

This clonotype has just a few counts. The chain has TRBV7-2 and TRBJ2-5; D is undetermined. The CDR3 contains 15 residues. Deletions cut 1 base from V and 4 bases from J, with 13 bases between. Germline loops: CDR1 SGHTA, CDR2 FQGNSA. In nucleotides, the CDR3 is TGTGCCAGCAGCTTAGTAGCCCGGGCCGGAGAGACCCAGTACTTC. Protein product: CASSLVARAGETQYF.

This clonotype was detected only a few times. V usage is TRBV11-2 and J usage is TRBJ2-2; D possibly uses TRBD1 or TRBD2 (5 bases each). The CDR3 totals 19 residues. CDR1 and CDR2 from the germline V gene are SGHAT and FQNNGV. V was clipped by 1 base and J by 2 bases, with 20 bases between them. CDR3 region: CASSLGGWERDGNTGELFF. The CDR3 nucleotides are TGTGCCAGCAGCTTAGGGGGCTGGGAAAGGGACGGTAACACCGGGGAGCTGTTTTTT.

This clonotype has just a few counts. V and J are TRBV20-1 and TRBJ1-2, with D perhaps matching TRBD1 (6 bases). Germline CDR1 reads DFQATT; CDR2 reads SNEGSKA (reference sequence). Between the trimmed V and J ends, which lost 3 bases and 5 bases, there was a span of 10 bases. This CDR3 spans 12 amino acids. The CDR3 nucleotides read TGCAGTGCTAGGACAGGCTCATATGGCTACACCTTC. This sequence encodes CSARTGSYGYTF.

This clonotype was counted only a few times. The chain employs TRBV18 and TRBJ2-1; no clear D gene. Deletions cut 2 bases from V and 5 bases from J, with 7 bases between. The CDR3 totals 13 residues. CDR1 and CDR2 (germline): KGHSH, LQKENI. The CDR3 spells CASSPAGDNEQFF. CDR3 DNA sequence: TGTGCCAGCTCACCAGCTGGGGACAATGAGCAGTTCTTC.

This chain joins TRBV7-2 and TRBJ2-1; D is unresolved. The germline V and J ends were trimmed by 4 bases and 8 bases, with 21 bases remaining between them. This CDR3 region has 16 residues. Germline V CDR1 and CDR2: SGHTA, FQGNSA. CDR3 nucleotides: TGTGCCAGCAGCTCGGCCCCCCCTCCCCCGTTCGATGAGCAGTTCTTC. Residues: CASSSAPPPPFDEQFF.

The CDR3 region has the DNA TGTGCCAGCAGTACCAGGACAGGGGCTGGTGAAGCTTTCTTT. This encodes CASSTRTGAGEAFF. The chain has TRBV12-3 or TRBV12-4 and TRBJ1-1, with 9 nucleotides matching TRBD1. With 5 bases clipped from V and 7 bases from J, the junction kept 8 bases outside the gene matches. CDR3 length: 14 residues.

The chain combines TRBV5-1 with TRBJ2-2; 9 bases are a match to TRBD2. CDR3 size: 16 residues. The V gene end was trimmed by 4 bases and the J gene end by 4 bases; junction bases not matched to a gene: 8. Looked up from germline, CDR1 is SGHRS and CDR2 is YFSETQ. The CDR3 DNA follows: TGCGCCAGCAGCCCTGGGACTAGCCAATTCACCGGGGAGCTGTTTTTT. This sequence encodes CASSPGTSQFTGELFF. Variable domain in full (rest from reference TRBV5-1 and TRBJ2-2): KAGVTQTPRYLIKTRGQQVTLSCSPISGHRSVSWYQQTPGQGLQFLFEYFSETQRNKGNFPGRFSGRQFSNSRSEMNVSTLELGDSALYLCASSPGTSQFTGELFFGEGSRLTVL.

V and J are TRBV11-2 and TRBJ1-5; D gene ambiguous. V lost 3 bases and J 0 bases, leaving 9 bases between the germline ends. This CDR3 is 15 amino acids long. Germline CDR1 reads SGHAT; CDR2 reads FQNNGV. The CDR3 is CASSFQHGSNQPQHF. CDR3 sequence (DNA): TGTGCCAGCAGCTTCCAACATGGTAGCAATCAGCCCCAGCATTTT. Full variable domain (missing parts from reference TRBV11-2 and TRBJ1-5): EAGVAQSPRYKIIEKRQSVAFWCNPISGHATLYWYQQILGQGPKLLIQFQNNGVVDDSQLPKDRFSAERLKGVDSTLKIQPAKLEDSAVYLCASSFQHGSNQPQHFGDGTRLSIL.

The chain's CDR3 is CASSSGGEQYV. CDR3 DNA: TGCGCCAGCAGCTCGGGGGGCGAGCAGTACGTC. This chain uses TRBV4-1 with TRBJ2-7; 7 bases fit TRBD2. The CDR3 has 11 amino acids. With 5 bases clipped from V and 6 bases from J, the junction kept 1 base outside the gene matches. The germline CDR1 and CDR2 sequences are MGHRA and YSYEKL.

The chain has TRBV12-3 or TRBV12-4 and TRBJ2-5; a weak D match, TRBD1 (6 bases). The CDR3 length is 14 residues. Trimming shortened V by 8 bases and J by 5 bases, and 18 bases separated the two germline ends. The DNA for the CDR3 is TGTGCCAGCTCCCGACAGGCGTTAGGGGAGACCCAGTACTTC. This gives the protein CASSRQALGETQYF.

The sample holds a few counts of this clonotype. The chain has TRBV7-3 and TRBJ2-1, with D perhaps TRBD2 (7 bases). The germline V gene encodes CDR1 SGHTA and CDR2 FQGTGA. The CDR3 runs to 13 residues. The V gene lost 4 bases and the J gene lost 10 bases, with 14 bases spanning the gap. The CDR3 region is CASSSGDYQEQFF. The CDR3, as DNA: TGTGCCAGCAGCTCAGGGGACTATCAAGAGCAGTTCTTC.

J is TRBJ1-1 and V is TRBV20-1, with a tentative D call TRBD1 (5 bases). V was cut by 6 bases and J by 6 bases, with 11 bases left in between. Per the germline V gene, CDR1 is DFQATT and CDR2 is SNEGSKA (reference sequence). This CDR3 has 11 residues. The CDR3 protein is CSARVRPEAFF. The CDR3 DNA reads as TGCAGTGCCAGGGTTCGGCCTGAAGCTTTCTTT.

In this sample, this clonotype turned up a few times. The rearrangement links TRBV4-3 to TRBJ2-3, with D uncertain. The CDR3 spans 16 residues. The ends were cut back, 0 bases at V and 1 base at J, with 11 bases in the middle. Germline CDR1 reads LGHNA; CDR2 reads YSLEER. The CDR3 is CASSQEVGGRTDTQYF. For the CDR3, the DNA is TGCGCCAGCAGCCAAGAGGTCGGCGGACGCACAGATACGCAGTATTTT.

The CDR3, as DNA: TGCAGTGCGGGGAATGGGGGCTGCACTGAAGCTTTCTTT. It encodes CSAGNGGCTEAFF. The J gene is TRBJ1-1, the V gene TRBV20-1; D possibly corresponds to TRBD1 (6 bases). The CDR3 sequence is 13 residues long. Trimming left V 6 bases short and J 4 bases short, with 15 bases between. Looked up from germline, CDR1 is DFQATT and CDR2 is SNEGSKA (reference sequence).

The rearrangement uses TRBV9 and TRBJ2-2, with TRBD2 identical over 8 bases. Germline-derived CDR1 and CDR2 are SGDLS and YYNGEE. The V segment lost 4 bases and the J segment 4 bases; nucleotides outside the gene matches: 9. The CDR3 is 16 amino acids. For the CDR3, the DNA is TGTGCCAGCAGCCCACGGACTAGCCGTCCCACCGGGGAGCTGTTTTTT. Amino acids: CASSPRTSRPTGELFF.

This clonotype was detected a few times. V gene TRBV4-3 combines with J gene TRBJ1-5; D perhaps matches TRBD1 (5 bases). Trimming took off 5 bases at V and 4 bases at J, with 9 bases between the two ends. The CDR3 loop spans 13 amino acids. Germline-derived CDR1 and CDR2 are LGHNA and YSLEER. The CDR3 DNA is TGCGCCAGCAGCAACAGGAGGAATCAGCCCCAGCATTTT. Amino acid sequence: CASSNRRNQPQHF.